The 28 T cell receptor beta chains below come from one sample, sequenced in a study of OX40 agonist ivuxolimab in advanced cancers. Profiling relied on immunoSEQ multiplex PCR, and the TCRdb table lists in-frame clones only, not all of them. The profile shows 65,000 to 85,000 clones, roughly 85% of them singletons. The material sequenced was CD4+ or CD8+ T cells sorted from blood, taken in a trial of the OX40 agonist ivuxolimab. These receptors came from an adult with an advanced solid tumor such as melanoma, head and neck, liver or kidney cancer.

This chain connects TRBV29-1 to TRBJ1-1, with 8 bases matching TRBD1. CDR1 and CDR2 from the germline V gene are SQVTM and ANQGSEA. The V gene end was trimmed by 7 bases and the J gene end by 4 bases; junction bases not matched to a gene: 8. The CDR3 has 13 residues. The CDR3 coding sequence is TGCAGCGCCTGGGGACAGGAAGGCACTGAAGCTTTCTTT. Translating gives CSAWGQEGTEAFF.

This clone was counted between two and nine times. The chain combines TRBV9 with TRBJ1-3, with a weak D call TRBD1 (6 bases). The length of the CDR3 is 13 residues. In germline, CDR1 is SGDLS, CDR2 YYNGEE. V was pared by 0 bases and J by 7 bases, with 8 bases between. The CDR3: CASSVATGNTIYF. The DNA of the CDR3 is TGTGCCAGCAGCGTAGCTACAGGGAACACCATATATTTT.

The V call is TRBV5-1, the J call TRBJ2-1; 11 bases line up with TRBD2. With V trimmed by 0 bases and J by 7 bases, 0 bases remained unmatched. The CDR3 is 14 amino acids. The V gene's germline CDR1 is SGHRS and CDR2 YFSETQ. CDR3 DNA: TGCGCCAGCAGCTTGGGGACTAGCGGGAATGAGCAGTTCTTC. Translation: CASSLGTSGNEQFF.

This chain uses TRBV9 with TRBJ2-3; D gene unclear. V lost 2 bases and J lost 4, with 5 bases in between. The length of the CDR3 is 12 residues. The germline V gene has CDR1 SGDLS and CDR2 YYNGEE. The CDR3 coding sequence is TGTGCCAGCAGCGTGCCGCCAGATACGCAGTATTTT. This translates into CASSVPPDTQYF.

The chain is built from TRBV7-3 and TRBJ1-6; maybe TRBD1 (6 bases). This CDR3 region has 13 residues. Trimming took 5 bases from V and 13 from J, leaving 15 bases between them. Germline V CDR1 and CDR2: SGHTA, FQGTGA. The CDR3 protein is CASSPDRTLPLHF. The CDR3 DNA is TGTGCCAGCAGCCCAGACAGGACCTTGCCCCTCCACTTT.

Note on this clone: Sequence at one end of the junction differs from germline and may be a read error. V and J are TRBV7-3 and TRBJ2-2; D possibly corresponds to TRBD2 (6 bases). CDR3 length equals 13 residues. Germline V gene data show CDR1 as SGHTA and CDR2 as FQGTGA. This CDR3 is CASSNGNTGGLFF. The CDR3 DNA is TGTGCCAGCAGCAATGGGAACACCGGGGGGCTGTTTTTT.

The chain has TRBV30 and TRBJ1-2; 10 nucleotides line up with TRBD1. V shed 3 bases and J 5 bases; nucleotides not matched to a gene: 3. This CDR3 is built from 13 residues. The germline CDR1 and CDR2 sequences are GTSNPN and SVGIG (reference sequence). Written as DNA, the CDR3 is TGTGCCTGGAGGAGACAGGGGGCTTATGGCTACACCTTC. Amino acids: CAWRRQGAYGYTF.

The CDR3 DNA follows: TGTGCCACCAGCAGAGATAGGTTCGCAGGGTCTGGCTACACCTTC. Protein sequence: CATSRDRFAGSGYTF. The rearrangement links TRBV15 to TRBJ1-2, with a weak D call TRBD1 (5 bases). The CDR3 has 15 amino acids. Germline assignment: CDR1 LNHNV and CDR2 YYDKDF (reference sequence). The germline V and J ends were trimmed by 0 bases and 7 bases, with 15 bases remaining between them.

The chain recombines TRBV6-5 with TRBJ2-5; D possibly corresponds to TRBD1 (6 bases). The V end was cut by 5 bases, the J end by 9 bases, with 13 bases between. This CDR3 region has 12 residues. Germline V CDR1 and CDR2: MNHEY, SVGAGI. The CDR3 loop reads CASSTGHTAQYF. The DNA of the CDR3 is TGTGCCAGCAGTACGGGACATACGGCCCAGTACTTC.

CDR3 DNA: TGTGCCAGCAGCTTAGCTCGGGGATTCCAAGAGACCCAGTACTTC. Protein sequence: CASSLARGFQETQYF. This chain links TRBV11-2 with TRBJ2-5, with D possibly matching TRBD2 (5 bases). Germline V gene lookup returns CDR1 SGHAT and CDR2 FQNNGV. The CDR3 spans 15 residues. Trimming cost V 1 base and J 1 base, with 10 bases left between them.

The CDR3 reads CASSQEAYGYTF. Here the CDR3 DNA reads TGCGCCAGCAGCCAAGAAGCCTATGGCTACACCTTC. V usage is TRBV4-1 and J usage is TRBJ1-2; D unresolved. Germline lookup yields CDR1 MGHRA and CDR2 YSYEKL. The CDR3 extends over 12 amino acids. The ends were cut back, 0 bases at V and 4 bases at J, with 3 bases in the middle.

V usage is TRBV6-1 and J usage is TRBJ1-6; D is unclear. The CDR3 consists of 15 residues. The V gene's germline CDR1 is MNHNS and CDR2 SASEGT. Trimming took off 7 bases at V and 4 bases at J, with 14 bases between the two ends. Here the CDR3 DNA reads TGTGCCAGCACCCTGGACGGATCTTATAATTCACCCCTCCACTTT. Translating gives CASTLDGSYNSPLHF.

J is TRBJ1-2 and V is TRBV6-5; possibly TRBD1 for D (5 bases). This CDR3 spans 14 amino acids. The germline CDR1 and CDR2 sequences are MNHEY and SVGAGI. Trimming stripped 7 bases from V and 8 bases from J, with 20 bases between. This CDR3 reads CASTPLQRGGGYTF. For the CDR3, the DNA is TGTGCCAGCACCCCTCTCCAGAGGGGAGGAGGCTACACCTTC.

Details on this clone: Other DNA sequences in the same sample also yield this CDR3. The chain couples TRBV28 to TRBJ1-1; 7 bases map to TRBD1. The CDR3 runs 15 residues. With V trimmed by 5 bases and J by 4 bases, 10 bases remained unmatched. Germline CDR1 reads MDHEN; CDR2 reads SYDVKM. This CDR3 reads CASSPYPAGGTEAFF. The CDR3 bases are TGTGCCAGCAGTCCCTACCCCGCAGGGGGCACTGAAGCTTTCTTT. Full variable domain (missing parts from reference TRBV28 and TRBJ1-1): DVKVTQSSRYLVKRTGEKVFLECVQDMDHENMFWYRQDPGLGLRLIYFSYDVKMKEKGDIPEGYSVSREKKERFSLILESASTNQTSMYLCASSPYPAGGTEAFFGQGTRLTVV.

CDR3: CASSTNRDRAYEQYF. In nucleotides, the CDR3 is TGTGCCAGCAGTACCAACCGGGACAGGGCTTACGAGCAGTACTTC. This chain joins TRBV28 and TRBJ2-7, with 9 bases that match TRBD1. The CDR3 runs to 15 residues. V shed 5 bases, J shed 4 bases, and the junction held 9 bases outside the gene matches. CDR1 MDHEN and CDR2 SYDVKM come from the germline V gene.

The V gene is TRBV27, the J gene TRBJ2-4; TRBD1 aligns across 7 bases. With V trimmed by 3 bases and J by 1 base, 9 bases remained unmatched. CDR1 MNHEY and CDR2 SMNVEV come from the germline V gene (reference sequence). The CDR3 has 17 residues. CDR3 sequence (DNA): TGTGCCAGCAGTTTTCGCCGGGACAGTGGGGCCAAAAACATTCAGTACTTC. It is translated as CASSFRRDSGAKNIQYF.

The rearrangement joins TRBV28 to TRBJ1-4; 10 bases match TRBD1. CDR1 is MDHEN and CDR2 is SYDVKM in the germline V gene. The CDR3 contains 16 residues. The trim removed 4 bases at V and 10 bases at J, leaving 12 bases unmatched. CDR3 nucleotide sequence: TGTGCCAGCAGTTCATACTGGACAGGGGGGTCAAGAAAACTGTTTTTT. It is translated as CASSSYWTGGSRKLFF.

J is TRBJ1-3 and V is TRBV7-2; D gene unclear. V was trimmed by 7 bases and J by 2 bases, leaving 12 bases between them. The CDR3 spans 14 residues. The germline V gene encodes CDR1 SGHTA and CDR2 FQGNSA. Here the CDR3 DNA reads TGTGCCAGCACCTCCTCTGCCACTGGAAACACCATATATTTT. The encoded protein is CASTSSATGNTIYF. The full variable domain, with the rest looked up from reference TRBV7-2 and TRBJ1-3, is GAGVSQSPSNKVTEKGKDVELRCDPISGHTALYWYRQSLGQGLEFLIYFQGNSAPDKSGLPSDRFSAERTGGSVSTLTIQRTQQEDSAVYLCASTSSATGNTIYFGEGSWLTVV.

V is TRBV7-2 and J is TRBJ2-5; D is perhaps TRBD1 or TRBD2 (6 bases each). V was pared by 0 bases and J by 1 base, with 9 bases between. CDR1 SGHTA and CDR2 FQGNSA come from the germline V gene. This CDR3 contains 15 residues. This CDR3 is CASSLAWGAQETQYF. In DNA, the CDR3 is TGTGCCAGCAGCTTAGCATGGGGGGCCCAAGAGACCCAGTACTTC.

The rearrangement joins TRBV28 to TRBJ2-7; tentatively, D is TRBD2 (5 bases). Germline assignment: CDR1 MDHEN and CDR2 SYDVKM. The V end was cut by 5 bases, the J end by 2 bases, with 16 bases between. This CDR3 is built from 15 residues. In nucleotides, the CDR3 is TGTGCCAGCAGTGCGGGTGGCAGGCAAGCCTACGAGCAGTACTTC. Translated: CASSAGGRQAYEQYF.

This sequence joins TRBV5-4 and TRBJ1-5; a weak D match, TRBD1 (5 bases). Germline V gives CDR1 SGHNT, CDR2 YYREEE (reference sequence). The ends were cut back, 0 bases at V and 2 bases at J, with 9 bases in the middle. The length of the CDR3 is 15 residues. CDR3 DNA sequence: TGTGCCAGCAGCTTGGACGGGGGGGGCAATCAGCCCCAGCATTTT. Translated: CASSLDGGGNQPQHF.

The V and J genes are TRBV5-1 and TRBJ1-2; 7 bases are a match to TRBD1. Unmatched junction bases numbered 7, after V lost 3 bases and J lost 2 bases. The germline gives CDR1 SGHRS, CDR2 YFSETQ. CDR3 length equals 15 residues. CDR3 sequence reads: CASSYDLTGNYGYTF. In nucleotides, the CDR3 is TGCGCCAGCAGCTACGACCTGACAGGGAACTATGGCTACACCTTC.

This clone turned up a few times. The rearrangement uses TRBV7-9 and TRBJ1-6; a weak D match, TRBD1 (6 bases). The CDR3 totals 14 residues. The V end was cut by 4 bases, the J end by 6 bases, with 10 bases between. Germline V lookup: CDR1 SEHNR, CDR2 FQNEAQ (reference sequence). CDR3 nucleotides: TGTGCCAGCAGCTCCCGGACAGTTAATTCACCCCTCCACTTT. Its protein product is CASSSRTVNSPLHF. Complete variable domain (other parts from reference TRBV7-9 and TRBJ1-6): DTGVSQNPRHKITKRGQNVTFRCDPISEHNRLYWYRQTLGQGPEFLTYFQNEAQLEKSRLLSDRFSAERPKGSFSTLEIQRTEQGDSAMYLCASSSRTVNSPLHFGNGTRLTVT.

The chain recombines TRBV5-1 with TRBJ2-3; tentative D call: TRBD1 (5 bases). There are 15 residues in the CDR3. Trimming took 0 bases from V and 0 from J, leaving 8 bases between them. CDR1 is SGHRS and CDR2 is YFSETQ in the germline V gene. Here the CDR3 reads CASSLGQKSTDTQYF. In DNA, the CDR3 is TGCGCCAGCAGCTTGGGACAGAAGAGCACAGATACGCAGTATTTT.

This clone came up once. The chain joins TRBV4-2 to TRBJ1-2; D unclear. The CDR3 runs to 12 residues. V was trimmed by 5 bases and J by 4 bases, leaving 8 bases between them. Germline V gene data show CDR1 as LGHNA and CDR2 as YNFKEQ. The CDR3 spells CASSTIGYGYTF. CDR3 in DNA: TGTGCCAGCAGCACGATAGGCTATGGCTACACCTTC.

This chain joins TRBV7-2 and TRBJ2-5, with TRBD2 identical over 14 bases. The CDR3 covers 16 residues. The J segment lost 2 bases and the V segment lost 3 bases, leaving 2 bases of the junction unmatched. Germline CDR1 and CDR2: SGHTA and FQGNSA. The CDR3 sequence is CASSFRLAGGQETQYF. The CDR3 DNA reads TGTGCCAGCAGCTTCCGACTAGCGGGAGGGCAAGAGACCCAGTACTTC.

The chain carries TRBV5-4 and TRBJ2-3; 7 bases are shared with TRBD1. The V and J ends lost 4 bases and 5 bases, in that order; junction bases with no gene match: 7. From germline, CDR1 is SGHNT and CDR2 YYREEE (reference sequence). The CDR3 loop spans 14 amino acids. Here the CDR3 reads CASSGRQGEDTQYF. The CDR3 DNA reads TGTGCCAGCAGCGGGCGACAGGGAGAAGATACGCAGTATTTT.

The sample holds one count of this clone. The chain carries TRBV2 and TRBJ2-5, with D unresolved. CDR1 and CDR2 (germline): SNHLY, FYNNEI. The CDR3 length is 13 residues. The V end was cut by 5 bases, the J end by 4 bases, with 11 bases between. In nucleotides, the CDR3 is TGTGCCAGCAGTCTGCGGACGTCAGAGACCCAGTACTTC. This codes for CASSLRTSETQYF.